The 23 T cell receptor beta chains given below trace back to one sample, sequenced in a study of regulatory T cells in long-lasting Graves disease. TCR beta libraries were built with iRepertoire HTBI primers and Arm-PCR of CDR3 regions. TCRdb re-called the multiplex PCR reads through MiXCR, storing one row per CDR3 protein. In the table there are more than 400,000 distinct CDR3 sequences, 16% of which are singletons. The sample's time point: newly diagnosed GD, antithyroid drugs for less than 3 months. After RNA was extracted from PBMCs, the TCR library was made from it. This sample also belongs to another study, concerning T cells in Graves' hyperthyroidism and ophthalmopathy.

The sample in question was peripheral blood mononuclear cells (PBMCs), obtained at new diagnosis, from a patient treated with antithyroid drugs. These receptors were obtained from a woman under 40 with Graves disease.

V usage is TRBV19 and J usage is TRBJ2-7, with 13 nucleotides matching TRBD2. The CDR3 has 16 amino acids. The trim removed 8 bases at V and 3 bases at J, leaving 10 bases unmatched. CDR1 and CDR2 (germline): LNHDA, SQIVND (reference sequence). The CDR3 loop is CASRLAGGPNIYEQYF. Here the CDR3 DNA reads TGTGCCAGTCGACTAGCGGGAGGCCCAAACATCTACGAGCAGTACTTC. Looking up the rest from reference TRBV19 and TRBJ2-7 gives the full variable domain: DGGITQSPKYLFRKEGQNVTLSCEQNLNHDAMYWYRQDPGQGLRLIYYSQIVNDFQKGDIAEGYSVSREKKESFPLTVTSAQKNPTAFYLCASRLAGGPNIYEQYFGPGTRLTVT.

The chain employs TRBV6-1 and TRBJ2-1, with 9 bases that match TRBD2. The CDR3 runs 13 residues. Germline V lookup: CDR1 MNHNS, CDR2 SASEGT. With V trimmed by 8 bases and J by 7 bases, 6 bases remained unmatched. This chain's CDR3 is CASQSGGWNEQFF. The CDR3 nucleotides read TGTGCCAGCCAAAGCGGGGGGTGGAATGAGCAGTTCTTC.

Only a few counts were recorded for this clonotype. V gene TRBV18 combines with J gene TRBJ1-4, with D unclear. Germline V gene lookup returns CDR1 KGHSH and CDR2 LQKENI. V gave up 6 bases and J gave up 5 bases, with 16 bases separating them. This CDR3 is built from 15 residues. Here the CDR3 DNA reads TGTGCCAGCTCGGACGGGCGCAGCCAAAATGAAAAACTGTTTTTT. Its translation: CASSDGRSQNEKLFF.

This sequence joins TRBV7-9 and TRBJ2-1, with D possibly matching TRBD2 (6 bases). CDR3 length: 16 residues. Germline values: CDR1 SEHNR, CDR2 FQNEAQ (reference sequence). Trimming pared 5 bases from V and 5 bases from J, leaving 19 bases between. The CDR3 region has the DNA TGTGCCAGCAGCCCTGCGGGGACTCCCCCTAACAATGAGCAGTTCTTC. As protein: CASSPAGTPPNNEQFF.

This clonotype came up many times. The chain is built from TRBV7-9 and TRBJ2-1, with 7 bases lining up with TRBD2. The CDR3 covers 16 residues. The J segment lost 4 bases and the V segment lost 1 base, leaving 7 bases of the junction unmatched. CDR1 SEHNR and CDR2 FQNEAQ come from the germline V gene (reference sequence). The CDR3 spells CASSLVLAERYNEQFF. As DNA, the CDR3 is TGTGCCAGCAGCTTAGTGCTAGCGGAGAGGTACAATGAGCAGTTCTTC.

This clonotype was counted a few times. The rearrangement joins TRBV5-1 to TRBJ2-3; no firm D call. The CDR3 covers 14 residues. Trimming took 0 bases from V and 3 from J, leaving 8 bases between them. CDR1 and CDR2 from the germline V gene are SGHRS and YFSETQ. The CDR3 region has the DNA TGCGCCAGCAGCTTGGCCCGGGCGACAGATACGCAGTATTTT. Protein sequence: CASSLARATDTQYF.

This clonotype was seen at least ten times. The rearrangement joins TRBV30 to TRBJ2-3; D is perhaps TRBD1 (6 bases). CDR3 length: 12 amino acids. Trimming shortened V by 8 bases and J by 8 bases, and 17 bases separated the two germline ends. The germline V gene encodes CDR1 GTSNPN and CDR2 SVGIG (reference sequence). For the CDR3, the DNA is TGTGCCCTCAAAAGGGGGTCCGGTACGCAGTATTTT. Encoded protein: CALKRGSGTQYF.

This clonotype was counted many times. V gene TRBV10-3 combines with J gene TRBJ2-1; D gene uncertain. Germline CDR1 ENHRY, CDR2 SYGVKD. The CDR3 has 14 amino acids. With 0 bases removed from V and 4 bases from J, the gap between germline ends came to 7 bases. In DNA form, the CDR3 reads TGTGCCATCAGTGAGTCCATCCTTTACAATGAGCAGTTCTTC. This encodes CAISESILYNEQFF.

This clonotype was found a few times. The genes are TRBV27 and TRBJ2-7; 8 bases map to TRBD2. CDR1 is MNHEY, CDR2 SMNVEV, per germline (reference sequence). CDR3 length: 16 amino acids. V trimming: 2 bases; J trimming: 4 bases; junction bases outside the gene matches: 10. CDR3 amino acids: CASSLLPAGGVYEQYF. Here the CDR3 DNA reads TGTGCCAGCAGTTTACTCCCTGCGGGAGGTGTATACGAGCAGTACTTC.

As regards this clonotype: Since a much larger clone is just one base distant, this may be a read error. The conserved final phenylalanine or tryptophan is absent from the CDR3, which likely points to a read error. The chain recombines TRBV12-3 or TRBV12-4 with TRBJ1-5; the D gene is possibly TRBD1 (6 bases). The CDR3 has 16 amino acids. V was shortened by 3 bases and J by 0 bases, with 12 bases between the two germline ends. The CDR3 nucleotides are TGTGCCAGCAGTTTCCTCAGGGGCTATAGCAATCAGCCCCAGCATTAT. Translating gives CASSFLRGYSNQPQHY.

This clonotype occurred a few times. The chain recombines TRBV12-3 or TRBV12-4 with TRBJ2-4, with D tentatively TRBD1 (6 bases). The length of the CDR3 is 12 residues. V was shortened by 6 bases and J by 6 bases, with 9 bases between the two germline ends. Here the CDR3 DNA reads TGTGCCAGCAGATGGGACACAAACATTCAGTACTTC. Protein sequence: CASRWDTNIQYF.

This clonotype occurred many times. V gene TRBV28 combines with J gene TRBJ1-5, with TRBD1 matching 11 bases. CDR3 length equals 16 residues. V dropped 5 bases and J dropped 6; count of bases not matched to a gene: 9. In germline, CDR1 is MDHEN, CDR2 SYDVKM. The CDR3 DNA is TGTGCCAGCAGTCCCTCCGGACAGGGGGCGAGTCAGCCCCAGCATTTT. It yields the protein CASSPSGQGASQPQHF.

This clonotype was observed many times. In DNA, the CDR3 is TGTGCCAGCAGTTACTCGACAGGCGGGCGGACCTACGAGCAGTACTTC. Protein: CASSYSTGGRTYEQYF. V gene TRBV6-2 or TRBV6-3 combines with J gene TRBJ2-7; TRBD1 is a possible D gene (6 bases). This CDR3 region has 16 residues. Trimming stripped 0 bases from V and 2 bases from J, with 14 bases between. Per the germline V gene, CDR1 is MNHEY and CDR2 is SVGEGT.

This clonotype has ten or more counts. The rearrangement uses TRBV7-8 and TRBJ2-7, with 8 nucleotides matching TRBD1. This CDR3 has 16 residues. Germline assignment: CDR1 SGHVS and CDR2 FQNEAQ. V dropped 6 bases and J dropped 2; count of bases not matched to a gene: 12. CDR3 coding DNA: TGTGCCAGCAGTTTTAAAACAGGGGGTGGAACCTACGAGCAGTACTTC. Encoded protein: CASSFKTGGGTYEQYF.

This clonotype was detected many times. The CDR3 nucleotides read TGTGCCAGCAGCCCTGACGGGAGCTCCTATAATTCACCCCTCCACTTT. It encodes CASSPDGSSYNSPLHF. The chain recombines TRBV7-6 with TRBJ1-6; D gene uncertain. Trimming cost V 5 bases and J 0 bases, with 11 bases left between them. The CDR3 sequence is 16 residues long. The germline V gene has CDR1 SGHVS and CDR2 FNYEAQ.

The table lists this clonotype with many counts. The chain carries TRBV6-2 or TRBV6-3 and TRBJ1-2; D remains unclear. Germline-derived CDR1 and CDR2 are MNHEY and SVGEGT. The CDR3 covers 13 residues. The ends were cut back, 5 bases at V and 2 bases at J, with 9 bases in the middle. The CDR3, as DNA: TGTGCCAGCAGTCCCCGGGAGAACTATGGCTACACCTTC. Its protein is CASSPRENYGYTF.

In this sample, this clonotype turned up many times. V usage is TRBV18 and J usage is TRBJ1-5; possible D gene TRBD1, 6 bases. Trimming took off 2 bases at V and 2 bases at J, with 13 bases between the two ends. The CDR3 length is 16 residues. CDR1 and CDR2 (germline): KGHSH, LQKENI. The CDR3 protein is CASSPGGQDGNQPQHF. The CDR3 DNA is TGTGCCAGCTCACCAGGGGGCCAGGACGGCAATCAGCCCCAGCATTTT.

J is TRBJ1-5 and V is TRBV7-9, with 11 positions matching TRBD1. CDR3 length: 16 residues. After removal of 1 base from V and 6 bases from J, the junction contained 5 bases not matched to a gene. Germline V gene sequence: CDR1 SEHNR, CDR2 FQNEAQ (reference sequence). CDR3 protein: CASSLGGTGGGQPQHF. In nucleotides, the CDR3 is TGTGCCAGCAGCTTAGGCGGGACAGGGGGTGGTCAGCCCCAGCATTTT. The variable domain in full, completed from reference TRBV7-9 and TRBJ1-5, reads DTGVSQNPRHKITKRGQNVTFRCDPISEHNRLYWYRQTLGQGPEFLTYFQNEAQLEKSRLLSDRFSAERPKGSFSTLEIQRTEQGDSAMYLCASSLGGTGGGQPQHFGDGTRLSIL.

CDR3 region: CASSPPLVFGEQFF. CDR3 nucleotides: TGTGCCAGCAGCCCCCCCCTAGTGTTCGGTGAGCAGTTCTTC. The chain combines TRBV11-1 with TRBJ2-1, with D unclear. This CDR3 has 14 residues. CDR1 and CDR2 from the germline V gene are SGHAT and FQDESV (reference sequence). V shed 5 bases and J shed 9 bases, with 17 bases lying between them.

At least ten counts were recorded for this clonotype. The CDR3 region has the DNA TGTGCCAGCAGTGAAAGGGGTTACGAGCAGTACTTC. Translated: CASSERGYEQYF. V gene TRBV6-2 or TRBV6-3 combines with J gene TRBJ2-7; a weak D match, TRBD1 (5 bases). This CDR3 is 12 amino acids long. Trimming shortened V by 5 bases and J by 4 bases, and 9 bases separated the two germline ends. In germline, CDR1 is MNHEY, CDR2 SVGEGT.

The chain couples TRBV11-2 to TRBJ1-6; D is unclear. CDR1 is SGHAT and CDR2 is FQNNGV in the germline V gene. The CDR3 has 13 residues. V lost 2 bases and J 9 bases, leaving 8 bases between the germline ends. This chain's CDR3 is CASSLIGSSPLHF. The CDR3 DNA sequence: TGTGCCAGCAGCTTAATAGGGAGTTCACCCCTCCACTTT. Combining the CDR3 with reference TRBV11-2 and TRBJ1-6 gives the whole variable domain EAGVAQSPRYKIIEKRQSVAFWCNPISGHATLYWYQQILGQGPKLLIQFQNNGVVDDSQLPKDRFSAERLKGVDSTLKIQPAKLEDSAVYLCASSLIGSSPLHFGNGTRLTVT.

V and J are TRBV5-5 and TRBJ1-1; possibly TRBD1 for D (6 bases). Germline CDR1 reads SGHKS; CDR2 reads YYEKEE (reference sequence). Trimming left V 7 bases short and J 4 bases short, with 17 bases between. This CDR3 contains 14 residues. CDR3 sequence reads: CASGLQGVSTEAFF. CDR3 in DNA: TGTGCCAGCGGGTTACAGGGTGTTAGCACTGAAGCTTTCTTT. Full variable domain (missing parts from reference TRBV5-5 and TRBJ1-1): DAGVTQSPTHLIKTRGQQVTLRCSPISGHKSVSWYQQVLGQGPQFIFQYYEKEERGRGNFPDRFSARQFPNYSSELNVNALLLGDSALYLCASGLQGVSTEAFFGQGTRLTVV.

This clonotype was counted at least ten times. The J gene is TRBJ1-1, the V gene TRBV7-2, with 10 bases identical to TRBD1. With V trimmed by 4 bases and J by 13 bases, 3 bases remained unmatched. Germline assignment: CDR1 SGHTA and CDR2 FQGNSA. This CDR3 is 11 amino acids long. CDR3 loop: CASSSGTGVFF. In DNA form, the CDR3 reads TGTGCCAGCAGCTCAGGGACAGGGGTTTTCTTT.